This T cell receptor (beta chain) derives from a study of cytomegalovirus exposure and HLA in healthy donors (dated by TCRdb to the late 2010s). In the study overall: According to a later analysis, one platform produced both the 100 to 150 validation repertoires and the 670 or so repertoires of the first cohort. Along with the roughly 610-subject first cohort, a separate validation cohort of some 130 different subjects was used. High-throughput TCR immunosequencing, statistical association of individual TCRs with disease status, and machine learning were combined to predict cytomegalovirus infection status. The study aimed to test whether cataloging public T cell receptors could reveal signatures of past pathogen exposure.

Study-level results and caveats: Most TCR sequences were seen in very few donors, while some public TCRs were found in many individuals. A total of some 180 TCR beta chains were listed by the study as associated with cytomegalovirus. The validation cohort had no HLA typing available for a later analysis, so co-occurrence within that cohort was assessed over all 120 repertoires. It was suggested by the authors that the approach could potentially be generalized to other disease states and immunological phenotypes. The classifier was reported to diagnose cytomegalovirus status with high specificity and sensitivity in both the original cohort and the validation cohort. Of the cluster scores, around 95% were above 0 in a later analysis, which found that TCRs clustered in the first cohort also tended to co-occur in the roughly 130 validation repertoires. In vitro tests confirmed that a few of the cytomegalovirus-associated TCR beta chains recognize cytomegalovirus antigens.

The CDR3 spans 18 residues, from the cysteine through the phenylalanine. Only the CDR3 portion is preserved as DNA: 54 bases, with reading frame beginning at the first base. CDR1 and CDR2, looked up from the germline V gene, are LGHNA and YSLEER. From V the trimming removes 3 bases and from J it removes 0 bases, while the gene matches leave 7 bases of the junction unaccounted for. Library preparation was by the immunoSEQ multiplex PCR assay. Per the authors' processing: A statistical classification framework was built for diagnosing cytomegalovirus status from the catalog of TCR beta chain sequences. TCRdb took this table from immuneACCESS and kept in-frame rearrangements with V and J called. Such tables lack part of the clones; where checked against another copy, unresolved V genes explain under half of the gap, and the rest is unexplained. That table gives V, J and clone size, and the DNA gave D and trimming. The sample contains 80,000 to 100,000 clones, more than 85% of them found a single time. Less than 7.5% of the sample is held by the ten biggest clonotypes.

The donors were included in the validation cohort of 90 to 150 subjects, a group kept apart from the roughly 610-subject first cohort. This clone was seen only once. Its recognized antigen is unknown. Base qualities are not provided; no much larger clone lies one nucleotide away. The rearranged segments are TRBV4-3 and TRBJ2-1, and 11 junction bases match TRBD2. The source is a man between 18 and 29 years old in good health and CMV-seropositive. The sample comprised PBMCs. The CDR3 region: CASSHRLAGRSSYNEQFF. The sequenced DNA is TGCGCCAGCAGCCACCGACTAGCGGGAAGGAGCTCCTACAATGAGCAGTTCTTC.